The present T cell receptor (beta chain) was sequenced within a study of shared clonotypes between healthy human individuals. In the naive CD8 group, cells lacked CD45RO and were positively selected for CCR7, so terminally differentiated effector memory CD45RA+ cells were left out. The study, taken as a whole, reports: Researchers sampled blood only, noting tissue repertoires likely differ. Sharing across four donors was highest in naive CD4 (around 5%) and lowest in memory CD8 (roughly 0.4%).

CDR1 is SGDLS, CDR2 YYNGEE, per germline. The V end was cut by 1 base, the J end by 0 bases, with 8 bases between. The CDR3 extends over 14 amino acids. Here immunoSEQ multiplex PCR was the method, and the copy in TCRdb shows in-frame clones only, minus some. Among approximately 2,200,000 clones listed, more than 85% were seen once. This clone has just one count. What it binds is unknown. The sample was naive CD8+ T cells from PBMCs. V gene TRBV9 combines with J gene TRBJ2-7; D is unresolved. This sequence originates from a man aged 18 to 30 in good health. Some clones in this sample may be carry-over from other donors' samples. The CDR3 loop is CASSVFDYSYEQYF. CDR3 DNA sequence: TGTGCCAGCAGCGTATTTGATTACTCCTACGAGCAGTACTTC. Full variable domain (outside the CDR3, taken from reference TRBV9 and TRBJ2-7): DSGVTQTPKHLITATGQRVTLRCSPRSGDLSVYWYQQSLDQGLQFLIQYYNGEERAKGNILERFSAQQFPDLHSELNLSSLELGDSALYFCASSVFDYSYEQYFGPGTRLTVT.